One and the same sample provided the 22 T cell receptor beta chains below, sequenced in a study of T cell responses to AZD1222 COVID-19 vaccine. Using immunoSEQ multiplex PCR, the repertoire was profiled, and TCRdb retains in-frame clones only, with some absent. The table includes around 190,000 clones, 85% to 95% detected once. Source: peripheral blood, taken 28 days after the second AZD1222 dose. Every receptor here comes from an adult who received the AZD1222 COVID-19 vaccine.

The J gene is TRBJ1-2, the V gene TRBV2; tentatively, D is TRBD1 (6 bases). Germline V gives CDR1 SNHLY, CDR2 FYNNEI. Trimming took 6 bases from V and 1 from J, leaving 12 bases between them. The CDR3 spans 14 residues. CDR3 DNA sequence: TGTGCCAGCAGCCTGGGACAATATAACTATGGCTACACCTTC. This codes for CASSLGQYNYGYTF.

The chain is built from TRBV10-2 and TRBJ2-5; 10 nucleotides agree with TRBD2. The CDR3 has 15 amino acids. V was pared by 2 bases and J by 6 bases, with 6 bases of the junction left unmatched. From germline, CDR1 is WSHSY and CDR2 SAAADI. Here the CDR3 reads CASSELAGAKKTQYF. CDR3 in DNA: TGCGCCAGCAGTGAGCTAGCGGGAGCTAAAAAGACCCAGTACTTC.

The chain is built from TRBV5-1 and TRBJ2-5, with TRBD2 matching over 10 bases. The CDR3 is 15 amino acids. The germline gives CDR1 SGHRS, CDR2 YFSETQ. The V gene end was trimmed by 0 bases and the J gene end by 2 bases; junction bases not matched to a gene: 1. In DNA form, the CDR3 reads TGCGCCAGCAGCTTGGGACTAGCGGGTCAAGAGACCCAGTACTTC. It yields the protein CASSLGLAGQETQYF. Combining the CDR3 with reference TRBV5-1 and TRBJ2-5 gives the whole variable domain KAGVTQTPRYLIKTRGQQVTLSCSPISGHRSVSWYQQTPGQGLQFLFEYFSETQRNKGNFPGRFSGRQFSNSRSEMNVSTLELGDSALYLCASSLGLAGQETQYFGPGTRLLVL.

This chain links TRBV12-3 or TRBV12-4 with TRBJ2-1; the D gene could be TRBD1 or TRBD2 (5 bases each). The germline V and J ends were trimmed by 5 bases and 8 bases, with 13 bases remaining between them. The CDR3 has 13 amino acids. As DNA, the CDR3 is TGTGCCAGCAGTGGGGGACGGAAAGATGAGCAGTTCTTC. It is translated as CASSGGRKDEQFF.

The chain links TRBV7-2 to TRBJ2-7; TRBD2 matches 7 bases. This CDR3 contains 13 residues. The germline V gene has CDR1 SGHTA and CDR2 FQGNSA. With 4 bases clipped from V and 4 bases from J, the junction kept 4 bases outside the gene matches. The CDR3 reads CASSSSGTYEQYF. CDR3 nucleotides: TGTGCCAGCAGCTCAAGCGGGACGTACGAGCAGTACTTC.

CDR3 bases: TGTGCCAGCAGCCAACAGGCGGCTGGTGGCTACACCTTC. Protein: CASSQQAAGGYTF. This rearrangement joins TRBV12-3 or TRBV12-4 to TRBJ1-2, with D possibly matching TRBD1 (5 bases). The CDR3 totals 13 residues. Trimming removed 6 bases from V and 7 bases from J, with 15 bases in between.

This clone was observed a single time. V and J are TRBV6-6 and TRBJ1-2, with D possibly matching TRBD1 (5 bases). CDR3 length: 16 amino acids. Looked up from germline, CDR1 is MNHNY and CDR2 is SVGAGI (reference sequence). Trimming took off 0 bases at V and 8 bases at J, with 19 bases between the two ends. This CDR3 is CASSYSPGREEVGYTF. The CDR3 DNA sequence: TGTGCCAGCAGTTACTCCCCGGGCAGGGAAGAAGTGGGCTACACCTTC.

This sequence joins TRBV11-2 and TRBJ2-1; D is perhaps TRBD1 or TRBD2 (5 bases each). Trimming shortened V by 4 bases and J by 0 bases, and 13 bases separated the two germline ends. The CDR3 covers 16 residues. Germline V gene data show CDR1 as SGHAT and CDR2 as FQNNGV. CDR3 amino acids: CASSSPGTSSYNEQFF. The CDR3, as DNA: TGTGCCAGCAGCTCGCCAGGGACCAGCTCCTACAATGAGCAGTTCTTC.

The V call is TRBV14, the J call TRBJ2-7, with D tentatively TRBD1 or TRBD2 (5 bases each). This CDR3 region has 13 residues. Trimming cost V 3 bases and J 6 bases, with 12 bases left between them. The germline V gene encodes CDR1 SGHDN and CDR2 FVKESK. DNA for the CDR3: TGTGCCAGCAGCCAGAGGGCAGGGCTCGAGCAGTACTTC. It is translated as CASSQRAGLEQYF.

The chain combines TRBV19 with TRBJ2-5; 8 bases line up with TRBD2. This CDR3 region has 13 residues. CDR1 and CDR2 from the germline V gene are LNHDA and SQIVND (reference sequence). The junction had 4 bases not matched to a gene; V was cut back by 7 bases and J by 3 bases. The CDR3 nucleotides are TGTGCCAGTACGGGAGGGACGAAAGAGACCCAGTACTTC. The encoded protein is CASTGGTKETQYF.

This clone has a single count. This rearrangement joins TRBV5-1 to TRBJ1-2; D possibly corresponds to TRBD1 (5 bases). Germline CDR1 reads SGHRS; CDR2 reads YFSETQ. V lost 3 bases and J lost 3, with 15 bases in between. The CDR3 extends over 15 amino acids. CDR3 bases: TGCGCCAGCAGCTCTAGACACTGGGACGACTATGGCTACACCTTC. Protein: CASSSRHWDDYGYTF.

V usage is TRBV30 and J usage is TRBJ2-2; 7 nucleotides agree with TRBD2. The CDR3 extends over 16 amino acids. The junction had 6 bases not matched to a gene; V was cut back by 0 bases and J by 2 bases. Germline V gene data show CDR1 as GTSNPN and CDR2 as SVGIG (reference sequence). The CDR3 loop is CAWSVALAVNTGELFF. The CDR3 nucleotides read TGTGCCTGGAGTGTAGCCCTAGCGGTAAACACCGGGGAGCTGTTTTTT.

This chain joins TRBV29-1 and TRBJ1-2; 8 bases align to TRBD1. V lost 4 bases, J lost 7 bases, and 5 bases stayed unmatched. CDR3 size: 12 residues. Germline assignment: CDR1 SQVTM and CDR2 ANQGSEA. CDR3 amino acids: CSVAGQGRGYTF. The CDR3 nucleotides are TGCAGCGTTGCCGGACAGGGACGTGGCTACACCTTC.

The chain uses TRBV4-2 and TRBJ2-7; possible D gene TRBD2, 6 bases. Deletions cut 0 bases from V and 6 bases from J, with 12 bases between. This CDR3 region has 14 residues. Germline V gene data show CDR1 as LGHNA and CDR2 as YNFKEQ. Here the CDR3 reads CASSQDAGPGEQYF. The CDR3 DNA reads TGTGCCAGCAGCCAAGACGCGGGGCCCGGCGAGCAGTACTTC.

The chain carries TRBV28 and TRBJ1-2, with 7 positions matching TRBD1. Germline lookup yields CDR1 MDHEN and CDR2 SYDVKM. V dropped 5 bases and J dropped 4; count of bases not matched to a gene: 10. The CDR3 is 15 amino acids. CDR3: CASSPGQARTYGYTF. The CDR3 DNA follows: TGTGCCAGCAGTCCCGGACAGGCGCGAACCTATGGCTACACCTTC.

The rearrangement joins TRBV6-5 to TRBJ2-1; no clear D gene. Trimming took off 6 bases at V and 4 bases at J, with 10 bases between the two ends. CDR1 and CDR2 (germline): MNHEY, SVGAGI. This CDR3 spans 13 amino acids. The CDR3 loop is CASRQSVYNEQFF. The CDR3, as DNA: TGTGCCAGCAGGCAGAGTGTGTACAATGAGCAGTTCTTC.

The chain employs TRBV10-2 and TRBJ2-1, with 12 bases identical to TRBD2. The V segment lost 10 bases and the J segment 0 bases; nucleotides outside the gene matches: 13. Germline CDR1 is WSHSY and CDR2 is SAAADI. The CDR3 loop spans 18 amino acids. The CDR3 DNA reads TGCGCCACCCGTACCGGGACTAGCGGGTACAGCTCCTACAATGAGCAGTTCTTC. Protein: CATRTGTSGYSSYNEQFF.

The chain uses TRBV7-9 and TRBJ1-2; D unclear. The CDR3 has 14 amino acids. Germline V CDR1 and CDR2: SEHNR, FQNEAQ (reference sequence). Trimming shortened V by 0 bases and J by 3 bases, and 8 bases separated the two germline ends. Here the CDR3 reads CASSLASGYYGYTF. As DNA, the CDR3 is TGTGCCAGCAGCTTAGCGAGCGGGTACTATGGCTACACCTTC. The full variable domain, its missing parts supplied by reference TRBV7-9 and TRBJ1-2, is DTGVSQNPRHKITKRGQNVTFRCDPISEHNRLYWYRQTLGQGPEFLTYFQNEAQLEKSRLLSDRFSAERPKGSFSTLEIQRTEQGDSAMYLCASSLASGYYGYTFGSGTRLTVV.

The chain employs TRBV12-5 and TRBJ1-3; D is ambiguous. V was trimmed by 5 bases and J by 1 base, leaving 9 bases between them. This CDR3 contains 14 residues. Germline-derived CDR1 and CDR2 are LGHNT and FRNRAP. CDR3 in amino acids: CASGQDRSGNTIYF. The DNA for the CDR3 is TGTGCTAGTGGTCAAGACCGATCTGGAAACACCATATATTTT.

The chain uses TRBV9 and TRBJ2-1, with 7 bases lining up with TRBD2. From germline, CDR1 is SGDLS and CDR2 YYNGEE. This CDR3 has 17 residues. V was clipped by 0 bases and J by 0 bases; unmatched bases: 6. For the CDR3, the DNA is TGTGCCAGCAGCGTAGAACCCAGCGGGGTCTCCTACAATGAGCAGTTCTTC. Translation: CASSVEPSGVSYNEQFF. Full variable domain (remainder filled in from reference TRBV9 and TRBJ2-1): DSGVTQTPKHLITATGQRVTLRCSPRSGDLSVYWYQQSLDQGLQFLIQYYNGEERAKGNILERFSAQQFPDLHSELNLSSLELGDSALYFCASSVEPSGVSYNEQFFGPGTRLTVL.

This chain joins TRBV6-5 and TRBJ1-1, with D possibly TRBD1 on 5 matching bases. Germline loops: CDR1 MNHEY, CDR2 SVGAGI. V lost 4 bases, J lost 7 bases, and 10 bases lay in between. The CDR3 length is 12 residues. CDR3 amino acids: CASSFAQGEAFF. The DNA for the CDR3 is TGTGCCAGCAGTTTCGCTCAGGGTGAAGCTTTCTTT.

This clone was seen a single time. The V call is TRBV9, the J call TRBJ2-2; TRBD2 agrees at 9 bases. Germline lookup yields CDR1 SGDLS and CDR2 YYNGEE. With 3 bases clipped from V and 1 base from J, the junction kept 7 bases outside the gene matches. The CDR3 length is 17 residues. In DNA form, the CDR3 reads TGTGCCAGCAGCGCGCGCGCGGGGGGGCGGAACACCGGGGAGCTGTTTTTT. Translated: CASSARAGGRNTGELFF.